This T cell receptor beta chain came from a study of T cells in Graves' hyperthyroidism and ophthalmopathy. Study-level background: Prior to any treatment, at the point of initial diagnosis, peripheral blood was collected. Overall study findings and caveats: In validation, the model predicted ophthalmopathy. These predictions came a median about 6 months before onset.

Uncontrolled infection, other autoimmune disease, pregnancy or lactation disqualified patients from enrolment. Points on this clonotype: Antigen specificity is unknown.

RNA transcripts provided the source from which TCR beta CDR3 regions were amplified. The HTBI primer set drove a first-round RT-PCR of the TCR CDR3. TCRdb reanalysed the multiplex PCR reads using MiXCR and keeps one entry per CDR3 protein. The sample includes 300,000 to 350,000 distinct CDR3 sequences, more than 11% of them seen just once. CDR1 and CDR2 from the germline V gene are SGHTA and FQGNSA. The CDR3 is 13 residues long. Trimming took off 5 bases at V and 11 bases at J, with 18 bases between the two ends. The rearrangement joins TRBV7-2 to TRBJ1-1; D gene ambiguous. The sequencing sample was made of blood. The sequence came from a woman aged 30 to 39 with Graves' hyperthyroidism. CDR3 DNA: TGTGCCAGCAGCCAATTTCCAGAAGGGAGTGCTTTCTTT. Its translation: CASSQFPEGSAFF.